The sequence of this T cell receptor (beta chain) was determined in a study of T cells in Graves' hyperthyroidism and ophthalmopathy. This clonotype was detected ten times or more. Its target is unknown. TCR beta CDR3 sequences were amplified from RNA transcripts. An initial round of RT-PCR targeting the TCR CDR3 relied on the HTBI primer set. MiXCR, run by TCRdb on the multiplex PCR reads, gives a single entry per CDR3 protein. The sample holds roughly 240,000 distinct CDR3 sequences, 15% to 20% seen once. General observations from the study: Clonotypes that were expanded in thyroid above 0.001 mostly appeared in blood too.

There are 16 residues in the CDR3. Germline values: CDR1 MDHEN, CDR2 SYDVKM. J gave up 2 bases and V 6 bases, and 11 bases lay outside the gene matches. The chain joins TRBV28 to TRBJ1-2, with TRBD1 matching over 8 bases. The source is a woman aged 18-35 years with Graves' ophthalmopathy. The sample consisted of blood. The CDR3 reads CASSLGQGSGNYGYTF. CDR3 DNA: TGTGCCAGCAGCCTTGGACAGGGTTCGGGGAACTATGGCTACACCTTC.